The 16 T cell receptor beta chains presented below share a single source sample, sequenced in a study of somatic mutations in cytotoxic T cells in rheumatoid arthritis. TCRdb keeps only in-frame clones here, not all; method: immunoSEQ multiplex PCR. The data show 6,500 to 7,500 clones, with roughly 75% seen just once and about a tenth held by the top ten. The sequenced sample was CD8+ T cells sorted from blood. These receptors came from an adult with rheumatoid arthritis.

The chain carries TRBV5-4 and TRBJ2-4; D remains unclear. CDR1 is SGHNT and CDR2 is YYREEE in the germline V gene (reference sequence). Trimming stripped 0 bases from V and 3 bases from J, with 7 bases between. The CDR3 runs to 14 residues. The CDR3 here is CASSLDSSKNIQYF. CDR3 DNA: TGTGCCAGCAGCTTGGACAGCAGCAAAAACATTCAGTACTTC.

This rearrangement joins TRBV5-1 to TRBJ2-2, with 11 nucleotides matching TRBD2. Trimming took 5 bases from V and 4 from J; bases not matched to a gene: 4. The germline V gene encodes CDR1 SGHRS and CDR2 YFSETQ. The CDR3 length is 15 residues. The CDR3 region has the DNA TGCGCCAGCAGGGGACTAGCGGCGCTCACCGGGGAGCTGTTTTTT. Residues: CASRGLAALTGELFF.

This chain links TRBV11-2 with TRBJ2-1; TRBD2 matches 11 bases. This CDR3 contains 16 residues. Germline CDR1 reads SGHAT; CDR2 reads FQNNGV. V trimming: 3 bases; J trimming: 7 bases; junction bases outside the gene matches: 8. The CDR3 region is CASSFLAGGSVNEQFF. CDR3 DNA sequence: TGTGCCAGCAGCTTCCTAGCGGGGGGCTCCGTAAATGAGCAGTTCTTC. Combining the CDR3 with reference TRBV11-2 and TRBJ2-1 gives the whole variable domain EAGVAQSPRYKIIEKRQSVAFWCNPISGHATLYWYQQILGQGPKLLIQFQNNGVVDDSQLPKDRFSAERLKGVDSTLKIQPAKLEDSAVYLCASSFLAGGSVNEQFFGPGTRLTVL.

By share of the sample, this clone is medium-sized (0.01 to 0.1%). The J gene is TRBJ2-2, the V gene TRBV4-1, with D possibly TRBD1 on 5 matching bases. Trimming took 1 base from V and 6 from J, leaving 18 bases between them. The germline gives CDR1 MGHRA, CDR2 YSYEKL. The CDR3 contains 17 residues. The chain's CDR3 is CASSQVISSGLAGELFF. CDR3 DNA: TGCGCCAGCAGCCAAGTCATATCGTCAGGGTTGGCCGGGGAGCTGTTTTTT.

This clone was detected only a few times. The V call is TRBV27, the J call TRBJ1-1; D possibly corresponds to TRBD1 (6 bases). The germline gives CDR1 MNHEY, CDR2 SMNVEV (reference sequence). This CDR3 has 11 amino acids. The V end was cut by 10 bases, the J end by 7 bases, with 13 bases between. CDR3 sequence: CATRGQNEAFF. Here the CDR3 DNA reads TGTGCCACCCGGGGGCAGAATGAAGCTTTCTTT.

The rearrangement links TRBV9 to TRBJ1-2, with TRBD1 as a possible D gene (5 bases). Germline V gene sequence: CDR1 SGDLS, CDR2 YYNGEE. V lost 0 bases to trimming and J lost 8 bases, with 17 bases between them. This CDR3 has 15 residues. The CDR3 nucleotides are TGTGCCAGCAGCGTAGACGGCAGGGACCCGAGGGGCTACACCTTC. Amino acid sequence: CASSVDGRDPRGYTF.

The J gene is TRBJ2-2, the V gene TRBV10-3; 8 bases are shared with TRBD2. The CDR3 spans 14 residues. J gave up 8 bases and V 3 bases, and 5 bases lay outside the gene matches. CDR1 is ENHRY and CDR2 is SYGVKD in the germline V gene. The DNA of the CDR3 is TGTGCCATCAGTGAAGGGCGGGGGGAAGGGGAGCTGTTTTTT. Protein sequence: CAISEGRGEGELFF.

The V and J genes are TRBV10-2 and TRBJ1-5; no definite D call. The CDR3 sequence is 13 residues long. Trimming pared 11 bases from V and 1 base from J, leaving 12 bases between. Germline V gene data show CDR1 as WSHSY and CDR2 as SAAADI. The CDR3 DNA reads as TGCGCCGTGGGCGGTGAGAGCAATCAGCCCCAGCATTTT. Amino acids: CAVGGESNQPQHF.

This chain joins TRBV7-3 and TRBJ2-2, with a tentative D call TRBD1 (6 bases). The CDR3 contains 15 residues. V gave up 5 bases and J gave up 0 bases, with 10 bases separating them. The V gene's germline CDR1 is SGHTA and CDR2 FQGTGA. The chain's CDR3 is CASSPRGANTGELFF. Written as DNA, the CDR3 is TGTGCCAGCAGCCCCAGGGGCGCGAACACCGGGGAGCTGTTTTTT.

This clone was seen just once. The chain links TRBV7-6 to TRBJ1-5; 9 bases map to TRBD1. Germline CDR1 reads SGHVS; CDR2 reads FNYEAQ. CDR3 length equals 15 residues. Losses at the gene ends were 5 bases for V and 6 bases for J; bases not matched to a gene: 8. The CDR3 spells CASSPGTGFAQPQHF. CDR3 in DNA: TGTGCCAGCAGCCCCGGGACAGGGTTTGCTCAGCCCCAGCATTTT.

This chain uses TRBV15 with TRBJ1-3; the match to TRBD1 covers 7 bases. V was pared by 5 bases and J by 0 bases, with 4 bases of the junction left unmatched. The V gene's germline CDR1 is LNHNV and CDR2 YYDKDF (reference sequence). This CDR3 comprises 15 residues. The CDR3 loop is CATSLQGFSGNTIYF. For the CDR3, the DNA is TGTGCCACCAGCTTACAGGGGTTCTCTGGAAACACCATATATTTT.

The chain links TRBV11-2 to TRBJ1-4; D is uncertain. Germline V lookup: CDR1 SGHAT, CDR2 FQNNGV. V gave up 4 bases and J gave up 5 bases, with 11 bases separating them. This CDR3 contains 14 residues. CDR3 loop: CASSSYGSNEKLFF. The CDR3 DNA reads TGTGCCAGCAGCTCCTATGGGTCAAATGAAAAACTGTTTTTT. The full variable domain, with the rest looked up from reference TRBV11-2 and TRBJ1-4, is EAGVAQSPRYKIIEKRQSVAFWCNPISGHATLYWYQQILGQGPKLLIQFQNNGVVDDSQLPKDRFSAERLKGVDSTLKIQPAKLEDSAVYLCASSSYGSNEKLFFGSGTQLSVL.

The V call is TRBV2, the J call TRBJ1-5; no clear D. Per germline, CDR1 SNHLY and CDR2 FYNNEI. This CDR3 contains 12 residues. With 4 bases removed from V and 3 bases from J, the gap between germline ends came to 4 bases. This CDR3 is CASSGDNQPQHF. The CDR3, as DNA: TGTGCCAGCAGTGGCGACAATCAGCCCCAGCATTTT.

The chain employs TRBV5-5 and TRBJ1-1; 7 bases match TRBD1. The trim removed 1 base at V and 6 bases at J, leaving 0 bases unmatched. The germline CDR1 and CDR2 sequences are SGHKS and YYEKEE (reference sequence). The CDR3 contains 12 residues. In nucleotides, the CDR3 is TGTGCCAGCAGCTTGCAGGGGGCTGAAGCTTTCTTT. It codes for CASSLQGAEAFF.

The chain has TRBV7-2 and TRBJ2-2, with 7 nucleotides matching TRBD2. Germline loops: CDR1 SGHTA, CDR2 FQGNSA. The CDR3 length is 14 residues. The ends lost 5 bases at V and 4 bases at J; junction bases unmatched: 4. The DNA for the CDR3 is TGTGCCAGCAGCGGGGGGGACGGCACCGGGGAGCTGTTTTTT. It is translated as CASSGGDGTGELFF. The variable domain in full, completed from reference TRBV7-2 and TRBJ2-2, reads GAGVSQSPSNKVTEKGKDVELRCDPISGHTALYWYRQSLGQGLEFLIYFQGNSAPDKSGLPSDRFSAERTGGSVSTLTIQRTQQEDSAVYLCASSGGDGTGELFFGEGSRLTVL.

J is TRBJ1-1 and V is TRBV19; TRBD1 is a possible D gene (6 bases). Trimming shortened V by 5 bases and J by 3 bases, and 10 bases separated the two germline ends. This CDR3 spans 13 amino acids. Per the germline V gene, CDR1 is LNHDA and CDR2 is SQIVND (reference sequence). The CDR3 here is CASSAPGDTEAFF. In DNA, the CDR3 is TGTGCCAGTAGTGCTCCAGGGGACACTGAAGCTTTCTTT.